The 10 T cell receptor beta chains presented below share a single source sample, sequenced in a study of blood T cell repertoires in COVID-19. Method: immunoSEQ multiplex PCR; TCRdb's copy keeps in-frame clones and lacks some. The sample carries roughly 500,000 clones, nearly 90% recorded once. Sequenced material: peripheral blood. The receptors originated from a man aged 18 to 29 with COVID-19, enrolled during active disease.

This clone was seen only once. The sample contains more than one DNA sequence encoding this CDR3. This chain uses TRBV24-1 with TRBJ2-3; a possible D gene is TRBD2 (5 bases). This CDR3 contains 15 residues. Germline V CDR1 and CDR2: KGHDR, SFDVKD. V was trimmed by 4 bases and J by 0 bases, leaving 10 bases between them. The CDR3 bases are TGTGCCACCAGTGACCCTTCGGGGAGCACAGATACGCAGTATTTT. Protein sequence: CATSDPSGSTDTQYF.

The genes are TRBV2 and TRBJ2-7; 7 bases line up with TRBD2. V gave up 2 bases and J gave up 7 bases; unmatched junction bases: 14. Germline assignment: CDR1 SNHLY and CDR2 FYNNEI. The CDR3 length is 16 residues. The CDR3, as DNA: TGTGCCAGCAGTGAAATAGAAAAGGTATTAGCGGGTGAGCAGTACTTC. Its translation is CASSEIEKVLAGEQYF.

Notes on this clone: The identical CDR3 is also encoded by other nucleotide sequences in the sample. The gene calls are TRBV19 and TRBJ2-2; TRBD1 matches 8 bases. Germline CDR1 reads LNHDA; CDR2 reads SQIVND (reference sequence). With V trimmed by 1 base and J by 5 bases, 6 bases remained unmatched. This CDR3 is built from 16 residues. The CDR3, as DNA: TGTGCCAGTAGTATAGGGGCCAGGGGGCGTACCGGGGAGCTGTTTTTT. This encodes CASSIGARGRTGELFF.

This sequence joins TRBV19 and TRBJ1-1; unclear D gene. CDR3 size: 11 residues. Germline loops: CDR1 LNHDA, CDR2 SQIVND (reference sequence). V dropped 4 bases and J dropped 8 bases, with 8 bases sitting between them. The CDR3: CASSNGIEAFF. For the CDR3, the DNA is TGTGCCAGTAGTAATGGCATAGAAGCTTTCTTT.

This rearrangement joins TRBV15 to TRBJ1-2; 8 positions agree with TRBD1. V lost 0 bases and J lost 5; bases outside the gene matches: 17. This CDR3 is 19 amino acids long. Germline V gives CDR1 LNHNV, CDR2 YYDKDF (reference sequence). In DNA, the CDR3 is TGTGCCACCAGCAGAGATTACGGGACAGGTTCATCAACTATTTATGGCTACACCTTC. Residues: CATSRDYGTGSSTIYGYTF.

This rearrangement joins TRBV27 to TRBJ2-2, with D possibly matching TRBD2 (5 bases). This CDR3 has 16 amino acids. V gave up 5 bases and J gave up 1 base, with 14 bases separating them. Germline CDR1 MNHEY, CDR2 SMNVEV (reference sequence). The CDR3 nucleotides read TGTGCCAGCAGTCCCCGGAGAGGGAAGAACACCGGGGAGCTGTTTTTT. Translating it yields CASSPRRGKNTGELFF.

The CDR3 protein is CASSLVSVNSYEQYF. The CDR3 DNA sequence: TGTGCCAGCAGCTTAGTTTCGGTGAACTCCTACGAGCAGTACTTC. The J gene is TRBJ2-7, the V gene TRBV7-9; D is unclear. The CDR3 spans 15 residues. V lost 1 base and J 0 bases, leaving 10 bases between the germline ends. Germline assignment: CDR1 SEHNR and CDR2 FQNEAQ (reference sequence).

As DNA, the CDR3 is TGTGCCAGCCGATCAGGGCCGAACACTGAAGCTTTCTTT. Translation gives CASRSGPNTEAFF. J is TRBJ1-1 and V is TRBV11-2; tentative D call: TRBD1 (5 bases). Trimming stripped 8 bases from V and 1 base from J, with 11 bases between. Germline V gene sequence: CDR1 SGHAT, CDR2 FQNNGV. The CDR3 runs 13 residues.

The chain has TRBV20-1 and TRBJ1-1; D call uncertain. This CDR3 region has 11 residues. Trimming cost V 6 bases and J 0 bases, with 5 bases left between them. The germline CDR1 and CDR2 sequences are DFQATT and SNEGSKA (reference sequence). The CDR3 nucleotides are TGCAGTGCCACAGTGAACACTGAAGCTTTCTTT. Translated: CSATVNTEAFF.

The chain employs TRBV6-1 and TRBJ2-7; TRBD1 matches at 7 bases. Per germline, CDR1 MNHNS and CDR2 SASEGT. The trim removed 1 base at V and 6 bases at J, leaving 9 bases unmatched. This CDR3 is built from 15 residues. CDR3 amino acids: CASSEDEGQLREQYF. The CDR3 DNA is TGTGCCAGCAGTGAAGATGAGGGACAGCTCCGCGAGCAGTACTTC.